Below are 24 T cell receptor beta chains sequenced from a single sample in a study of T cell responses to AZD1222 COVID-19 vaccine. Profiling relied on immunoSEQ multiplex PCR, and the TCRdb table lists in-frame clones only, not all of them. The sample lists about 150,000 clones, roughly nine tenths seen once, with 1.5% to 2% in the top ten. The material sequenced was peripheral blood, taken on day 0 of AZD1222 vaccination. These receptors were taken from an adult in good health.

The gene calls are TRBV7-8 and TRBJ2-1; 9 positions agree with TRBD2. Per germline, CDR1 SGHVS and CDR2 FQNEAQ. V lost 0 bases and J lost 0; bases outside the gene matches: 12. CDR3 length: 20 residues. CDR3 region: CASSLATGLAEPSSYNEQFF. The CDR3, as DNA: TGTGCCAGCAGCTTAGCCACGGGACTAGCAGAACCTAGCTCCTACAATGAGCAGTTCTTC.

This chain uses TRBV18 with TRBJ2-7, with TRBD1 as a possible D gene (6 bases). Trimming took 2 bases from V and 3 from J, leaving 11 bases between them. Germline lookup yields CDR1 KGHSH and CDR2 LQKENI. The CDR3 extends over 14 amino acids. The CDR3 sequence is CASSPWDKYYEQYF. In nucleotides, the CDR3 is TGTGCCAGCTCACCATGGGACAAATACTACGAGCAGTACTTC.

This clone was observed a few times. The chain employs TRBV15 and TRBJ2-1; 8 bases line up with TRBD2. This CDR3 has 19 residues. V was clipped by 0 bases and J by 3 bases; unmatched bases: 13. Germline CDR1 LNHNV, CDR2 YYDKDF (reference sequence). The CDR3 DNA sequence: TGTGCCACCAGCAGAGATTCCTGGTCCGGGACTAGTTTCTACAATGAGCAGTTCTTC. Its translation: CATSRDSWSGTSFYNEQFF.

In DNA, the CDR3 is TGTGCCAGCAGCCAAGAGCCGGCCAGGGCAAGGGAAGCTTTCTTT. This encodes CASSQEPARAREAFF. The chain links TRBV3-1 (or the pseudogene TRBV3-2) to TRBJ1-1; a possible D gene is TRBD1 (5 bases). V was trimmed by 0 bases and J by 8 bases, leaving 16 bases between them. CDR1 is LGHDT, CDR2 YNNKEL, per germline (reference sequence). This CDR3 has 15 residues.

The V and J genes are TRBV7-9 and TRBJ1-5; 8 nucleotides agree with TRBD1. The CDR3 contains 14 residues. From germline, CDR1 is SEHNR and CDR2 FQNEAQ (reference sequence). The trim removed 5 bases at V and 11 bases at J, leaving 11 bases unmatched. This CDR3 is CASSPSTGGSAQHF. The DNA for the CDR3 is TGTGCCAGCAGCCCCTCAACAGGGGGATCGGCCCAGCATTTT.

V is TRBV11-2 and J is TRBJ2-3; the match to TRBD1 covers 9 bases. Germline loops: CDR1 SGHAT, CDR2 FQNNGV. The CDR3 length is 17 residues. The J segment lost 2 bases and the V segment lost 3 bases, leaving 9 bases of the junction unmatched. DNA of the CDR3: TGTGCCAGCAGCTTTGACAGGGGGGGATTTATCACAGATACGCAGTATTTT. Amino acid sequence: CASSFDRGGFITDTQYF. Drawing the rest from reference TRBV11-2 and TRBJ2-3, the complete variable domain is EAGVAQSPRYKIIEKRQSVAFWCNPISGHATLYWYQQILGQGPKLLIQFQNNGVVDDSQLPKDRFSAERLKGVDSTLKIQPAKLEDSAVYLCASSFDRGGFITDTQYFGPGTRLTVL.

The genes are TRBV5-1 and TRBJ1-2; D is uncertain. The CDR3 is 14 residues long. Trimming removed 0 bases from V and 5 bases from J, with 11 bases in between. The germline V gene encodes CDR1 SGHRS and CDR2 YFSETQ. The CDR3 DNA reads as TGCGCCAGCAGCTTGGTTGGAGACGGGTATGGCTACACCTTC. Translating gives CASSLVGDGYGYTF.

The gene calls are TRBV28 and TRBJ2-5; 10 bases align to TRBD2. Germline CDR1 and CDR2: MDHEN and SYDVKM. Losses at the gene ends were 2 bases for V and 5 bases for J; bases not matched to a gene: 14. CDR3 length: 18 amino acids. The CDR3, as DNA: TGTGCCAGCAGTTTAGGGGCCCTAGCGGGGGCCAGGGGGGAGACCCAGTACTTC. Encoded protein: CASSLGALAGARGETQYF.

The chain employs TRBV7-9 and TRBJ1-2; D is uncertain. Germline CDR1 SEHNR, CDR2 FQNEAQ (reference sequence). V lost 5 bases, J lost 3 bases, and 13 bases lay in between. This CDR3 comprises 14 residues. CDR3 DNA: TGTGCCAGCAGCCCCGACGGAGCCGACTATGGCTACACCTTC. Residues: CASSPDGADYGYTF.

The chain is built from TRBV5-8 and TRBJ2-2; D gene uncertain. This CDR3 region has 14 residues. Germline V gives CDR1 SGHTS, CDR2 YDEGEE. V lost 0 bases and J lost 1, with 4 bases in between. In DNA, the CDR3 is TGTGCCAGCAGCTTGGAGGTGAACACCGGGGAGCTGTTTTTT. Its protein is CASSLEVNTGELFF.

The chain joins TRBV7-8 to TRBJ1-1, with TRBD1 matching over 7 bases. The CDR3 spans 16 residues. V dropped 10 bases and J dropped 0; count of bases not matched to a gene: 14. The germline V gene encodes CDR1 SGHVS and CDR2 FQNEAQ. CDR3 region: CATFEGQRRMNTEAFF. CDR3 DNA: TGTGCCACCTTTGAGGGACAGCGTCGGATGAACACTGAAGCTTTCTTT.

As to this clone: It is likely a read error, because the conserved phenylalanine at the end of the CDR3 is missing. The chain is built from TRBV28 and TRBJ2-2; TRBD2 is a possible D gene (6 bases). V dropped 5 bases and J dropped 7 bases, with 11 bases sitting between them. Germline V lookup: CDR1 MDHEN, CDR2 SYDVKM. The CDR3 loop spans 13 amino acids. This CDR3 is CASSPGVGGELFS. The CDR3 coding sequence is TGTGCCAGCAGTCCGGGGGTCGGCGGGGAGCTGTTTTCT.

The chain carries TRBV21-1 and TRBJ2-7; the listed D gene, TRBD2, was not tested against the DNA. TRBV21-1 is assigned pseudogene status. The CDR3 is made up of 14 amino acids. The CDR3 loop reads CASSLADSSYEQYF. CDR3 sequence (DNA): TGTGCCAGCAGCCTGGCGGACTCCTCCTACGAGCAGTACTTC.

The chain is built from TRBV4-2 and TRBJ2-5; 7 bases fit TRBD2. With V trimmed by 2 bases and J by 2 bases, 8 bases remained unmatched. This CDR3 spans 16 amino acids. CDR1 is LGHNA, CDR2 YNFKEQ, per germline. The CDR3 coding sequence is TGTGCCAGCAGCCAATGGGTGGGGAGGGATCAAGAGACCCAGTACTTC. This encodes CASSQWVGRDQETQYF.

The chain carries TRBV11-2 and TRBJ2-1; 9 bases align to TRBD2. Trimming cost V 0 bases and J 4 bases; bases outside gene matches: 16. This CDR3 is built from 20 residues. CDR1 is SGHAT, CDR2 FQNNGV, per germline. CDR3 amino acids: CASSLDLWFSGRDDYNEQFF. CDR3 coding DNA: TGTGCCAGCAGCTTAGATTTATGGTTTAGCGGGAGAGACGATTACAATGAGCAGTTCTTC.

This sequence joins TRBV5-4 and TRBJ2-1, with TRBD2 identical over 7 bases. Germline CDR1 reads SGHNT; CDR2 reads YYREEE (reference sequence). The CDR3 consists of 15 residues. V shed 4 bases, J shed 6 bases, and the junction held 10 bases outside the gene matches. The CDR3 loop reads CASSPGGNPRNEQFF. CDR3 sequence (DNA): TGTGCCAGCAGCCCCGGGGGGAACCCCCGCAATGAGCAGTTCTTC.

The chain combines TRBV18 with TRBJ2-4; D is undetermined. Trimming removed 1 base at V and 5 bases at J, with 9 bases between. Looked up from germline, CDR1 is KGHSH and CDR2 is LQKENI. The CDR3 length is 14 residues. The CDR3 nucleotides are TGTGCCAGCTCACCACGCCAGAGCCAAAACATTCAGTACTTC. Its protein is CASSPRQSQNIQYF.

V and J are TRBV11-3 and TRBJ2-7; tentatively, D is TRBD2 (6 bases). This CDR3 comprises 13 residues. Germline V gives CDR1 SGHNT, CDR2 YENEEA. The ends were cut back, 5 bases at V and 3 bases at J, with 11 bases in the middle. The DNA of the CDR3 is TGTGCCAGCAGCCGCGGGATGGACTACGAGCAGTACTTC. It encodes CASSRGMDYEQYF.

The chain carries TRBV6-5 and TRBJ2-7, with D maybe TRBD2 (6 bases). CDR1 is MNHEY and CDR2 is SVGAGI in the germline V gene. The CDR3 sequence is 16 residues long. V was cut by 2 bases and J by 4 bases, with 18 bases left in between. CDR3 loop: CASSYVGLRGYYEQYF. CDR3 bases: TGTGCCAGCAGTTACGTGGGACTTCGGGGCTATTACGAGCAGTACTTC.

The V call is TRBV7-2, the J call TRBJ2-1, with D unclear. The V and J ends lost 3 bases and 10 bases respectively, with 16 bases between them. The germline CDR1 and CDR2 sequences are SGHTA and FQGNSA. This CDR3 is built from 14 residues. CDR3 amino acids: CASSFSNGLTEQFF. The CDR3 nucleotides are TGTGCCAGCAGCTTTAGCAATGGATTAACGGAGCAGTTCTTC.

The J gene is TRBJ1-2, the V gene TRBV20-1; D ambiguous. V was pared by 3 bases and J by 0 bases, with 11 bases between. This CDR3 contains 14 residues. CDR1 and CDR2 (germline): DFQATT, SNEGSKA (reference sequence). CDR3 in amino acids: CSASPRRANYGYTF. Here the CDR3 DNA reads TGCAGTGCTAGTCCTCGTAGAGCTAACTATGGCTACACCTTC.

V and J are TRBV5-1 and TRBJ1-1; no firm D call. Trimming left V 3 bases short and J 1 base short, with 13 bases between. The germline gives CDR1 SGHRS, CDR2 YFSETQ. The CDR3 loop spans 15 amino acids. This CDR3 reads CASSSNSGQNTEAFF. CDR3 in DNA: TGCGCCAGCAGCTCCAACTCGGGCCAGAACACTGAAGCTTTCTTT.

The genes are TRBV6-2 or TRBV6-3 and TRBJ2-1, with TRBD2 matching 13 bases. With 0 bases clipped from V and 9 bases from J, the junction kept 8 bases outside the gene matches. The CDR3 has 17 amino acids. Germline assignment: CDR1 MNHEY and CDR2 SVGEGT. The DNA for the CDR3 is TGTGCCAGCAGTTACTCTACTAGCGGGAGGGCCTTAGGTGAGCAGTTCTTC. Protein product: CASSYSTSGRALGEQFF.

This clone was seen a few times. The chain links TRBV7-9 to TRBJ2-1, with a tentative D call TRBD1 (6 bases). This CDR3 has 17 amino acids. Germline V CDR1 and CDR2: SEHNR, FQNEAQ (reference sequence). V was shortened by 5 bases and J by 8 bases, with 25 bases between the two germline ends. The CDR3 region has the DNA TGTGCCAGCAGCCCTTACCGAATAACAGGGAGAGTAGATGAGCAGTTCTTC. This translates into CASSPYRITGRVDEQFF.